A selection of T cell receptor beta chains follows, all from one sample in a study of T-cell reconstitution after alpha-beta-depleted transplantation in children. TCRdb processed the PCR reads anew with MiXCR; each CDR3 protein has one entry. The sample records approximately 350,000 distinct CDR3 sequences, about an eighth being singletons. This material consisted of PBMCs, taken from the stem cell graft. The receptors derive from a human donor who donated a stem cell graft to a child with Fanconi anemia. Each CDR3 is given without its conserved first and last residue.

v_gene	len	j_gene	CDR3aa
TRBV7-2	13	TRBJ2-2	ASSLTETNTGELF
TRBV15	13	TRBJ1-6	ATSLYRDPNSPLH
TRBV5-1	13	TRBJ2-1	ASSLGGGAYNEQF
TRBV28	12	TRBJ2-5	ASSLGTQVSAQY
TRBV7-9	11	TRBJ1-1	ASSLQGHTEAF
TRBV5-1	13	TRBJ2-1	ASSLEPNSYNEQF
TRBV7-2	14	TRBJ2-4	ASSLVGGVAKNIQY
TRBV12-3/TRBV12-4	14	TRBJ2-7	ASSSPGLAGRYEQY
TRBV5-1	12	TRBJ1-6	ASRPDSVEGALH
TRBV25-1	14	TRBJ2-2	ASSEYTRANTGELF
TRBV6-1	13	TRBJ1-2	ASSETTGEFYGYT
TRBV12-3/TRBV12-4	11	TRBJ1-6	ASSDSNYSPLH
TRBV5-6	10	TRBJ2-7	ASSFNLYEQY
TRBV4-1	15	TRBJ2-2	ASSQYTSGGFTGELF
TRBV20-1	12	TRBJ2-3	SATELAGTDTQY
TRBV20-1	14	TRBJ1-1	SARDLGRAVNTEAF
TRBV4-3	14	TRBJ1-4	ASSQDVGSSWEKLF
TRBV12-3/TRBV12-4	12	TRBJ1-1	ASSSQGTYTEAF
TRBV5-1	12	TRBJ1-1	ASSLDERNTEAF
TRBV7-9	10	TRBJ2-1	ASSLAGIEQF
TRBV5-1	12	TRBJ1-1	ASSFARGNTEAF
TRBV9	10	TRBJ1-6	ASSVGPSPLH
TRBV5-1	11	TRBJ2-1	ASRLGTDNEQF
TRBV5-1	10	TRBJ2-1	ASSLEKGAQF
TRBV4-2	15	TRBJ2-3	ASSRRQGQGGTDTQY
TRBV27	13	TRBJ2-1	ASSLEYSGDNEQF
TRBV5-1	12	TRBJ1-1	ASSFWGGNTEAF
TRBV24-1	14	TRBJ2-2	ATSRDRVDHTGELF
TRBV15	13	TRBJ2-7	ATRDPGQGGYEQY
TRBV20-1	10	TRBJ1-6	SARVLDSPLH
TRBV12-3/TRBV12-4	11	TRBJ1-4	ASSLRREEKLF